The 9 T cell receptor beta chains below all came from one sample that was sequenced in a study of T cells in Graves' hyperthyroidism and ophthalmopathy. RNA transcripts were the template for amplifying TCR beta CDR3 regions. First-round RT-PCR with HTBI primers amplified the TCR CDR3 region. In TCRdb, the multiplex PCR reads were re-called with MiXCR into one record per CDR3 protein. The top ten clones hold around 35% of a sample with 300,000 to 450,000 distinct CDR3 sequences, roughly 15% of them seen once. Sequenced input: blood. The receptors were gathered from a woman in her thirties with Graves' hyperthyroidism that later progressed to Graves' ophthalmopathy.

The table lists this clonotype with a few counts. The V and J genes are TRBV5-1 and TRBJ2-5; tentatively, D is TRBD1 or TRBD2 (5 bases each). Trimming removed 1 base from V and 4 bases from J, with 23 bases in between. Germline values: CDR1 SGHRS, CDR2 YFSETQ. The CDR3 is made up of 18 amino acids. The CDR3 DNA reads as TGCGCCAGCAGCTTGTTAACTCGCCGGGGCGGTTCGTCAGAGACCCAGTACTTC. It codes for CASSLLTRRGGSSETQYF.

In its sample, this clonotype was seen many times. The rearrangement joins TRBV6-2 or TRBV6-3 to TRBJ2-2, with D tentatively TRBD2 (5 bases). V shed 7 bases and J shed 1 base, with 10 bases lying between them. Germline CDR1 reads MNHEY; CDR2 reads SVGEGT. The CDR3 contains 14 residues. The CDR3 DNA sequence: TGTGCCAGCACCCCTAGCAGGAACACCGGGGAGCTGTTTTTT. Amino acid sequence: CASTPSRNTGELFF.

This clonotype was found a few times. The genes are TRBV12-3 or TRBV12-4 and TRBJ1-5; D unresolved. This CDR3 is built from 14 residues. Deletions cut 5 bases from V and 0 bases from J, with 8 bases between. DNA of the CDR3: TGTGCCAGCAGTCCGGACGGTAGCAATCAGCCCCAGCATTTT. It specifies CASSPDGSNQPQHF.

This clonotype was found many times. The gene calls are TRBV3-1 and TRBJ1-5, with D tentatively TRBD1 (6 bases). Trimming removed 1 base from V and 3 bases from J, with 7 bases in between. CDR1 is LGHDT, CDR2 YNNKEL, per germline (reference sequence). The CDR3 has 14 residues. The chain's CDR3 is CASSQAGDNQPQHF. CDR3 sequence (DNA): TGTGCCAGCAGCCAAGCAGGGGACAATCAGCCCCAGCATTTT. Supplemented by reference TRBV3-1 and TRBJ1-5, the full variable domain reads DTAVSQTPKYLVTQMGNDKSIKCEQNLGHDTMYWYKQDSKKFLKIMFSYNNKELIINETVPNRFSPKSPDKAHLNLHINSLELGDSAVYFCASSQAGDNQPQHFGDGTRLSIL.

This clonotype was seen a handful of times. J is TRBJ2-7 and V is TRBV15; TRBD1 aligns across 7 bases. V lost 0 bases and J lost 2; bases outside the gene matches: 7. The CDR3 totals 16 residues. Germline loops: CDR1 LNHNV, CDR2 YYDKDF (reference sequence). The DNA of the CDR3 is TGTGCCACCAGCAGAGAGGGTGGAGACAGGGCCTACGAGCAGTACTTC. It yields the protein CATSREGGDRAYEQYF.

This chain links TRBV5-6 with TRBJ2-3; D gene uncertain. Trimming took 4 bases from V and 0 from J, leaving 9 bases between them. The CDR3 is 14 amino acids. CDR1 and CDR2 from the germline V gene are SGHDT and YYEEEE. In nucleotides, the CDR3 is TGTGCCAGCAGCCAAGAATGGAGCACAGATACGCAGTATTTT. Translation: CASSQEWSTDTQYF.

This clonotype was seen ten or more times. In nucleotides, the CDR3 is TGTGCCAGCAGTCCGTTGAATCAAAGCCCGACAGGCCCTTTCGAAGACTATGGCTACACCTTC. Translation gives CASSPLNQSPTGPFEDYGYTF. This sequence joins TRBV27 and TRBJ1-2, with D maybe TRBD1 (6 bases). Trimming took off 5 bases at V and 3 bases at J, with 34 bases between the two ends. This CDR3 has 21 residues. Germline lookup yields CDR1 MNHEY and CDR2 SMNVEV (reference sequence).

This clonotype was detected only a few times. CDR3 in amino acids: CASKPSSGKKSYEQYF. The CDR3 bases are TGTGCCAGCAAACCCTCTTCAGGGAAGAAGTCCTACGAGCAGTACTTC. The genes are TRBV6-1 and TRBJ2-7; D is possibly TRBD1 (5 bases). Germline CDR1 MNHNS, CDR2 SASEGT. Trimming cost V 7 bases and J 1 base, with 20 bases left between them. The CDR3 is 16 amino acids.

Notes on this clonotype: A read error may account for a junction end that differs from germline. The chain employs TRBV20-1 and TRBJ2-1; the D gene is possibly TRBD2 (6 bases). Germline CDR1 DFQATT, CDR2 SNEGSKA (reference sequence). CDR3 length equals 15 residues. The CDR3 coding sequence is TGCAGTGCTAGAGGCGCGGGGAGCTCCCACAATGAGCAGTTCTTC. Protein sequence: CSARGAGSSHNEQFF.